A selection of T cell receptor beta chains follows, all from one sample in a study of a mutant IDH1 vaccine in newly diagnosed glioma. The method was immunoSEQ multiplex PCR; TCRdb's version includes in-frame clones alone and lacks a portion of them. The sample includes over 50,000 clones, 70% to 90% of them seen just once. The antigens of these receptors remain unknown. The sequences come from PBMCs, collected from a glioma patient whose treatment included an IDH1 peptide vaccine. The receptor source for this set is a middle-aged woman with glioma. Each CDR3 is given without its conserved first and last residue.

v_call: TRBV30; j_call: TRBJ2-3; cdr3_aa: AWSVGGLADTDTQY
v_call: TRBV5-4; j_call: TRBJ1-2; cdr3_aa: ASSPGDVYGYT
v_call: TRBV5-8; j_call: TRBJ2-2; cdr3_aa: ASSLRLASTGELF
v_call: TRBV6-1; j_call: TRBJ2-3; cdr3_aa: ASRNYLGTDTQY
v_call: TRBV10-3; j_call: TRBJ2-7; cdr3_aa: AISEPTKGGSYEQY
v_call: TRBV7-2; j_call: TRBJ2-7; cdr3_aa: ASSLVGGRISYEQY
v_call: TRBV2; j_call: TRBJ2-1; cdr3_aa: ASSDLEIRSEQF
v_call: TRBV7-9; j_call: TRBJ2-7; cdr3_aa: ASSVDRSYEQY
v_call: TRBV7-6; j_call: TRBJ2-1; cdr3_aa: ASSWIDRVVGNEQF
v_call: TRBV2; j_call: TRBJ1-5; cdr3_aa: ASRWTGDDQPQH
v_call: TRBV11-3; j_call: TRBJ2-1; cdr3_aa: ASSFDTYNEQF
v_call: TRBV4-1; j_call: TRBJ1-6; cdr3_aa: ASSYSNRGPSRPENSPLH
v_call: TRBV30; j_call: TRBJ1-2; cdr3_aa: AWSVWGDTGGDYGYT
v_call: TRBV5-3; j_call: TRBJ2-3; cdr3_aa: ARRGKLAVFGDTQY
v_call: TRBV7-2; j_call: TRBJ2-5; cdr3_aa: ASSLALGAGETQY
v_call: TRBV15; j_call: TRBJ2-5; cdr3_aa: ATSRDLRGGETQY
v_call: TRBV5-6; j_call: TRBJ1-1; cdr3_aa: ASSAQGAEAF
v_call: TRBV7-6; j_call: TRBJ1-1; cdr3_aa: ASSSDGRQRNTEAF
v_call: TRBV7-2; j_call: TRBJ2-7; cdr3_aa: ASSFGQGGIYEQY
v_call: TRBV19; j_call: TRBJ2-3; cdr3_aa: ASSSGTGGPDTQY
v_call: TRBV2; j_call: TRBJ1-2; cdr3_aa: ASMGVGGYT
v_call: TRBV9; j_call: TRBJ2-1; cdr3_aa: ASSVGARQAYNEQF
v_call: TRBV10-3; j_call: TRBJ2-7; cdr3_aa: AISVSEAQYHSYEQY
v_call: TRBV25-1; j_call: TRBJ2-2; cdr3_aa: ASSAGLAGSVTGELF
v_call: TRBV18; j_call: TRBJ2-1; cdr3_aa: ASSPPIRVHEQF
v_call: TRBV15; j_call: TRBJ2-3; cdr3_aa: ATSRGTGSTDTQY
v_call: TRBV7-2; j_call: TRBJ1-2; cdr3_aa: ASSLDRENYGYT
v_call: TRBV29-1; j_call: TRBJ1-1; cdr3_aa: SVSTGGTMNTEAF
v_call: TRBV7-9; j_call: TRBJ2-1; cdr3_aa: ASSARGGSYNEQF
v_call: TRBV18; j_call: TRBJ2-7; cdr3_aa: ASSPLRTVSEQY
v_call: TRBV30; j_call: TRBJ2-2; cdr3_aa: AWSMGFTGELF
v_call: TRBV20-1; j_call: TRBJ1-4; cdr3_aa: SARTEEKLF
v_call: TRBV6-4; j_call: TRBJ2-1; cdr3_aa: ASSDRGQQCSYNEQF
v_call: TRBV18; j_call: TRBJ1-4; cdr3_aa: ASVGGLNEKLF
v_call: TRBV6-6; j_call: TRBJ2-1; cdr3_aa: ASSYGLYNEQF
v_call: TRBV5-1; j_call: TRBJ2-2; cdr3_aa: ASSSTTGGNTGELF
v_call: TRBV5-1; j_call: TRBJ2-7; cdr3_aa: ASSPSVESSYEQY
v_call: TRBV5-6; j_call: TRBJ1-2; cdr3_aa: ASSRLGGGQGSGGYT
v_call: TRBV10-3; j_call: TRBJ1-6; cdr3_aa: AISEPAPNSPLH
v_call: TRBV29-1; j_call: TRBJ1-5; cdr3_aa: SVGQGANQPQH
v_call: TRBV6-1; j_call: TRBJ1-5; cdr3_aa: ASRLPGGQPQH